This TCR beta chain was sequenced in a study of T cells in Graves' hyperthyroidism and ophthalmopathy (dated by TCRdb to about 2019). About the investigation overall: Peripheral blood was collected at initial diagnosis, before any treatment. TCR V-J signatures able to tell the groups apart were searched for in a discovery cohort of 95 or so patients, of whom more than 40 had Graves' ophthalmopathy and roughly 59 had stable Graves' hyperthyroidism. Prospective prediction of ophthalmopathy was tested in an independent validation cohort consisting of some 20 hyperthyroidism patients and approximately 16 patients who later progressed to ophthalmopathy. For training and testing, the approximately 92 patients in the discovery cohort were randomly divided in a 7:3 ratio. In roughly six Graves' hyperthyroidism patients, the study also compared T-cell repertoires from thyroid tissue with T-cell repertoires from blood. After blood sampling, hyperthyroidism patients were treated with methimazole at a starting dose of 30 mg daily, and ophthalmopathy patients were treated with high-dose intravenous methylprednisolone. TCR Vbeta CDR3 sequencing of 120 to 150 peripheral blood samples (approximately 44 ophthalmopathy, 70 to 85 hyperthyroidism and roughly 17 progressor patients) is reported in the paper. Results and caveats for the whole study, not just this receptor: Ophthalmopathy was separated from stable hyperthyroidism by a 13 V-J signature model, with just over 85% sensitivity and approximately 84% specificity obtained in cross-validation and 80%/75% obtained in testing. Most expanded thyroid clonotypes (frequency above 0.001) were also detected in blood, suggesting blood repertoires may reflect thyroid immune responses. In validation, the model predicted progression to ophthalmopathy with 55% to 71% sensitivity and approximately 74% specificity, a median of 6.5 months before onset. No statistical method was used to set the sample size in advance, and investigators knew the group allocation.

Including cysteine and phenylalanine, the CDR3 has 14 amino acids. Only the CDR3 DNA stays, 42 bases, in frame from base 1. A distance of 15 bases separates the germline ends of V and J, which lose 6 bases and 1 base respectively. CDR1 DFQATT and CDR2 SNEGSKA were looked up in the germline V gene (reference sequence). Amplification of TCR beta CDR3 regions was carried out from RNA transcripts. A first-round RT-PCR of the TCR CDR3 used the HTBI primer set with the Qiagen OneStep RT-PCR kit. Libraries were constructed in a second round of multiplex PCR, after which size selection and purification were performed. Libraries were sequenced paired-end with 100 bp reads on an Illumina HiSeq2000. The original methods were these. Raw data were processed with SOAPnuke, discarding reads with adapters, uncalled bases, mean Phred below 15, or no exact constant-primer or identifier match. COPE v1.2.5 was used to merge high-quality paired reads, and clonotypes were defined as unique nucleotide sequences. MiTCR v1.1 was used to align clonotypes to the IMGT TRBV, TRBD and TRBJ reference segments. The analysis included only V-J combinations with a frequency above 0.0001, which together covered more than 98% of the repertoires. A TCS score was defined as the ratio of F50 (clonal expansion) to E x V (chaos), with BLOSUM62-based TCRdist applied between CDR3 peptides within each V-J. Welch's t-statistics and random forest reduced roughly 540 V-J features to roughly 13, which were used in a naive Bayes classifier (R e1071). TCRdb passed the public sequencing reads through fastp at Q25 and MiXCR, retaining productive beta sequences. Rows merge per CDR3 protein into single entries with the most common DNA and genes. The V and J calls shown here were made by TCRdb, not taken from the authors' results. A total of some 420,000 distinct CDR3 sequences appear in this sample, about an eighth of them only once. The top ten clonotypes cover approximately 5.8% of the sample.

This clonotype was detected only a few times. Which antigen it targets is not known. The input lacks base qualities; no much larger clone sits a single base away. Graves' hyperthyroidism was defined as stable when no progression to ophthalmopathy occurred over 18 months of follow-up. The hyperthyroidism patients were between 18 and 65 years old and newly diagnosed, with a disease duration of less than 2 months. Exclusion was applied to patients with uncontrolled infections, other autoimmune diseases, pregnancy or lactation. Diagnoses relied on clinical symptoms, serum thyroxine and TRAb, thyroid ultrasound and orbital computed tomography. Ficoll-Paque density gradient centrifugation was used to isolate PBMCs from 8.5 to 10 ml of fresh peripheral blood. Total RNA was extracted using Trizol reagent, and RNA quality was assessed on an Agilent 2100 Bioanalyzer.

Material: blood. The receptor comes from a woman aged 18-29 years with Graves' hyperthyroidism. The chain joins TRBV20-1 to TRBJ1-1; the D segment cannot be called with confidence. For the CDR3, the sequence is CSAPGWTENTEAFF. The DNA sequence is TGCAGTGCCCCGGGCTGGACGGAGAACACTGAAGCTTTCTTT.